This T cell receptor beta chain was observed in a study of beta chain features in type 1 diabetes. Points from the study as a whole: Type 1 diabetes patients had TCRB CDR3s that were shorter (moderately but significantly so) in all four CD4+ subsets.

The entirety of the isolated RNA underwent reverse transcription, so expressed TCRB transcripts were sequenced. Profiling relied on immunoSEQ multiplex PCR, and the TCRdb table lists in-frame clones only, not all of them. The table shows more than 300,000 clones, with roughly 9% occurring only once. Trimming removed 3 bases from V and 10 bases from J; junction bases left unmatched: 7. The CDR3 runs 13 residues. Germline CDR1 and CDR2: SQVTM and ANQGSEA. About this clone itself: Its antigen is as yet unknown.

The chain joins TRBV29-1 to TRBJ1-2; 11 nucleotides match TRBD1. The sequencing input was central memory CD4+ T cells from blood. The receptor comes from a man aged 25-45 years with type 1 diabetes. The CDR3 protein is CSVDPDRGRVYTF. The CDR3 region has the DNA TGCAGCGTTGACCCGGACAGGGGGCGCGTCTACACCTTC.